This is a list of T cell receptor beta chains from one sample in a study of blood T cell repertoires in COVID-19. The data were produced by immunoSEQ multiplex PCR, yet TCRdb's version contains in-frame clones alone and is incomplete. This table holds around 120,000 clones, just over 70% found once. The sequencing sample was made of peripheral blood. The source is a human donor with acute or convalescent COVID-19. The donor label of this sample is uncertain. Each CDR3 is given with its conserved first and last residue. D genes are given only for firm matches. A row's size may be missing; if present it is once, few, many or a size class.

J gene: TRBJ1-1; D gene: TRBD1; V gene: TRBV11-3; clone size: NA; CDR3 protein: CASSRDRNTEAFF; CDR3 DNA: TGTGCCAGCAGCCGGGACAGGAACACTGAAGCTTTCTTT
J gene: TRBJ1-6; D gene: TRBD1; V gene: TRBV19; clone size: NA; CDR3 protein: CASSKQQGLSFGSPLHF; CDR3 DNA: TGTGCCAGTAGTAAACAACAGGGGCTATCATTCGGTTCACCCCTCCACTTT
J gene: TRBJ2-1; D gene: NA; V gene: TRBV23-1; clone size: NA; CDR3 protein: CASSQSGAGPGSYNEQFF; CDR3 DNA: TGCGCCAGCAGTCAATCGGGGGCAGGGCCGGGGTCTTACAATGAGCAGTTCTTC
J gene: TRBJ2-3; D gene: TRBD2; V gene: TRBV14; clone size: few; CDR3 protein: CASSRTGGFTDTQYF; CDR3 DNA: TGTGCCAGCAGCCGCACGGGGGGATTCACAGATACGCAGTATTTT
J gene: TRBJ1-1; D gene: NA; V gene: TRBV5-5; clone size: NA; CDR3 protein: CASSLGTVTEAFF; CDR3 DNA: TGTGCCAGCAGCTTGGGGACAGTGACTGAAGCTTTCTTT
J gene: TRBJ1-1; D gene: NA; V gene: TRBV2; clone size: NA; CDR3 protein: CASTPGGAGTEAFF; CDR3 DNA: TGTGCCAGCACCCCCGGGGGGGCGGGGACTGAAGCTTTCTTT
J gene: TRBJ1-3; D gene: NA; V gene: TRBV12-3/TRBV12-4; clone size: NA; CDR3 protein: CASSFGVGNTIYF; CDR3 DNA: TGTGCCAGCAGTTTCGGGGTTGGAAACACCATATATTTT
J gene: TRBJ1-5; D gene: NA; V gene: TRBV30; clone size: NA; CDR3 protein: CAWSTQGQPQHF; CDR3 DNA: TGTGCCTGGAGTACCCAGGGACAGCCCCAGCATTTT
J gene: TRBJ2-2; D gene: NA; V gene: TRBV7-3; clone size: NA; CDR3 protein: CASSLRGGAGGELFF; CDR3 DNA: TGTGCCAGCAGCTTAAGGGGTGGGGCTGGCGGGGAGCTGTTTTTT
J gene: TRBJ1-4; D gene: TRBD1; V gene: TRBV3-1/TRBV3-2; clone size: NA; CDR3 protein: CASSQVGTGGEKLFF; CDR3 DNA: TGTGCCAGCAGCCAGGTGGGGACAGGGGGCGAAAAACTGTTTTTT
J gene: TRBJ2-7; D gene: NA; V gene: TRBV27; clone size: NA; CDR3 protein: CATTESGTYEQYF; CDR3 DNA: TGTGCCACCACTGAGTCAGGTACCTACGAGCAGTACTTC
J gene: TRBJ1-2; D gene: TRBD1; V gene: TRBV28; clone size: NA; CDR3 protein: CASSQDRVHGYTF; CDR3 DNA: TGTGCCAGCAGCCAGGACAGGGTCCATGGCTACACCTTC
J gene: TRBJ2-6; D gene: NA; V gene: TRBV19; clone size: NA; CDR3 protein: CASSIQGGGANVLTF; CDR3 DNA: TGTGCCAGTAGTATTCAGGGCGGAGGGGCCAACGTCCTGACTTTC
J gene: TRBJ2-1; D gene: TRBD2; V gene: TRBV29-1; clone size: NA; CDR3 protein: CSVEDPRTSGGRNEQFF; CDR3 DNA: TGCAGCGTTGAAGATCCCAGGACTAGCGGGGGGCGGAATGAGCAGTTCTTC
J gene: TRBJ1-2; D gene: NA; V gene: TRBV25-1; clone size: NA; CDR3 protein: CASSESGGADYGYTF; CDR3 DNA: TGTGCCAGCAGTGAATCTGGGGGCGCCGACTATGGCTACACCTTC
J gene: TRBJ1-3; D gene: TRBD1; V gene: TRBV7-2; clone size: NA; CDR3 protein: CASSTRTGAGNTIYF; CDR3 DNA: TGTGCCAGCAGCACCCGGACAGGGGCTGGAAACACCATATATTTT
J gene: TRBJ1-2; D gene: NA; V gene: TRBV21-1; clone size: NA; CDR3 protein: CASTASKRYTF; CDR3 DNA: TGTGCCAGCACCGCCTCAAAGCGCTACACCTTC
J gene: TRBJ1-2; D gene: NA; V gene: TRBV4-1; clone size: NA; CDR3 protein: CASSQVFVTAYGYTF; CDR3 DNA: TGCGCCAGCAGCCAAGTCTTTGTGACAGCTTATGGCTACACCTTC
J gene: TRBJ2-5; D gene: NA; V gene: TRBV10-3; clone size: NA; CDR3 protein: CATLRDTSGTQYF; CDR3 DNA: TGTGCCACCCTCCGGGACACCTCGGGGACCCAGTACTTC
J gene: TRBJ1-1; D gene: TRBD1; V gene: TRBV28; clone size: NA; CDR3 protein: CASSLYSGGTEAFF; CDR3 DNA: TGTGCCAGCAGTTTATATTCAGGGGGCACTGAAGCTTTCTTT
J gene: TRBJ2-5; D gene: TRBD2; V gene: TRBV4-2; clone size: NA; CDR3 protein: CASSQGLAGAWETQYF; CDR3 DNA: TGTGCCAGCAGCCAGGGACTAGCGGGGGCGTGGGAGACCCAGTACTTC
J gene: TRBJ2-1; D gene: TRBD1; V gene: TRBV12-5; clone size: NA; CDR3 protein: CASGLQGPPGGEQFF; CDR3 DNA: TGTGCTAGTGGTTTACAGGGGCCTCCCGGCGGAGAGCAGTTCTTC
J gene: TRBJ2-7; D gene: NA; V gene: TRBV5-1; clone size: NA; CDR3 protein: CANSLEAGWEQYF; CDR3 DNA: TGCGCCAACAGCTTGGAGGCAGGATGGGAGCAGTACTTC
J gene: TRBJ1-4; D gene: NA; V gene: TRBV7-2; clone size: NA; CDR3 protein: CASSYRGRATNEKLFF; CDR3 DNA: TGTGCCAGCAGCTACCGAGGGAGGGCAACTAATGAAAAACTGTTTTTT
J gene: TRBJ2-1; D gene: TRBD2; V gene: TRBV18; clone size: NA; CDR3 protein: CASSPWGLSGHEQFF; CDR3 DNA: TGTGCCAGCTCACCGTGGGGACTATCCGGACATGAGCAGTTCTTC
J gene: TRBJ2-3; D gene: NA; V gene: TRBV29-1; clone size: NA; CDR3 protein: CSVEMGGTDTQYF; CDR3 DNA: TGCAGCGTTGAAATGGGCGGGACAGATACGCAGTATTTT
J gene: TRBJ1-6; D gene: TRBD1; V gene: TRBV2; clone size: once; CDR3 protein: CASSLSTGRNSPLHF; CDR3 DNA: TGTGCCAGCAGCCTATCGACAGGGCGAAATTCACCCCTCCACTTT